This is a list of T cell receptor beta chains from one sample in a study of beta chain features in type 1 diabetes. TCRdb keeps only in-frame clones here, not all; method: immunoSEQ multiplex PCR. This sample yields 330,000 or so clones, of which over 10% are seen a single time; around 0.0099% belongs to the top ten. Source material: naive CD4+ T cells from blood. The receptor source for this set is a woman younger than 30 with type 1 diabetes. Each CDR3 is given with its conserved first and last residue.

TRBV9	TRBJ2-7	CASSPSPAGKYEQYF
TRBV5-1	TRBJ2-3	CASSPKNRESDTQYF
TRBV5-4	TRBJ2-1	CASSKRTSGIYNEQFF
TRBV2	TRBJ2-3	CASSESVGLDTQYF
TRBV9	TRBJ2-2	CASSITGTGNTGELFF
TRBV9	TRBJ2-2	CASSEDSNTGELFF
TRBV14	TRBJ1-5	CAIPQGSNQPQHF
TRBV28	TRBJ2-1	CASNGGALNEQFF
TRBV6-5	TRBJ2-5	CASSRTSVETQYF
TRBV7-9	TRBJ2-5	CASSFRGGETQYF
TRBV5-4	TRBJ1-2	CASSLTGVPYGYTF
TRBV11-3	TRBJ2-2	CASSPDRVITGELFF
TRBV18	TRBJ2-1	CASSRDGNEQFF
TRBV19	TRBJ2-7	CASRKGTGLTYEQYF
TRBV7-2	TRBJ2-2	CASSLTSGSGTGELFF
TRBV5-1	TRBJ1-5	CASSTGTANQPQHF
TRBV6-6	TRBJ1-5	CASTPGTGGALPQHF
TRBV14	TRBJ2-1	CASSQPGLAGYNEQFF
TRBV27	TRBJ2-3	CASSVQGPDTQYF
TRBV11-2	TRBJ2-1	CASSLVAGRTRFF
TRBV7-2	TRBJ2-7	CASSLRLGQEYEQYF
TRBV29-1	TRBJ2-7	CSVEMVTGYEQYF
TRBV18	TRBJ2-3	CASSLLEGRYDTQYF
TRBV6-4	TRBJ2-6	CASRRTGGFGANVLTF
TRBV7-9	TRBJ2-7	CASSLVLSSGGEQYF
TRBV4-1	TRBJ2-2	CASSQFVSSGRATGELFF
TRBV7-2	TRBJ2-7	CASSLESSYEQYF
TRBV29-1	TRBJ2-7	CSALVGASYEQYF
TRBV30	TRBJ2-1	CAWSAGLAGQFF
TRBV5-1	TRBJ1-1	CASSLNVLGNTEAFF
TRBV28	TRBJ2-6	CASSLASSGANVLTF
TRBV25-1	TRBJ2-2	CASSDNRGTGELFF
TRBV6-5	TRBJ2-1	CASRGQGEGEQFF
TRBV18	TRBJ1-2	CASSPPGQTNYGYTF
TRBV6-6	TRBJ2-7	CASTNTFDRGAYEQYF